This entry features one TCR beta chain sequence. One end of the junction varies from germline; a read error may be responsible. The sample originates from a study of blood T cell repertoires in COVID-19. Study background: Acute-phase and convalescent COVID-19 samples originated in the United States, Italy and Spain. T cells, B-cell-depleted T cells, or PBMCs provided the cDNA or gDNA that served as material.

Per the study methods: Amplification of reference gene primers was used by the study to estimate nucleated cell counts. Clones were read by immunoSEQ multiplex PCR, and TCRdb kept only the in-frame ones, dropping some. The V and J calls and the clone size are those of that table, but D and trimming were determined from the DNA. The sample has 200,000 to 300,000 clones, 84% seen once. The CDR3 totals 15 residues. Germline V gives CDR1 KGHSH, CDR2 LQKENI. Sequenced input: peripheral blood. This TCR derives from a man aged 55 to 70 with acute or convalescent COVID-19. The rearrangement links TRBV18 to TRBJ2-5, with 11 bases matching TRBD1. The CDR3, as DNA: TGTGCCAGCACACCAGGGACAGGGGGAGAAGAGACCCAGTACTTC. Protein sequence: CASTPGTGGEETQYF. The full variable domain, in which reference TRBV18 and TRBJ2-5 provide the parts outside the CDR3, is NAGVMQNPRHLVRRRGQEARLRCSPMKGHSHVYWYRQLPEEGLKFMVYLQKENIIDESGMPKERFSAEFPKEGPSILRIQQVVRGDSAAYFCASTPGTGGEETQYFGPGTRLLVL.